The sample holds many counts of the clone carrying this TCR beta chain. The target antigen is unknown. The CDR3 sequence is 16 residues long. Unmatched junction bases numbered 6, after V lost 2 bases and J lost 2 bases. Germline V gene sequence: CDR1 SGHAT, CDR2 FQNNGV. What was amplified from RNA transcripts were TCR beta CDR3 regions. With the HTBI primer set, the TCR CDR3 went through a first round of RT-PCR. TCRdb re-analysed the multiplex PCR reads in MiXCR, keeping a single row per CDR3 protein. Among tens of thousands of distinct CDR3 sequences, about 53% were seen once, and the ten largest hold 2.5% to 3.5%. This sample is drawn from a study of T cells in Graves' hyperthyroidism and ophthalmopathy. The study, taken as a whole, reports: Ophthalmopathy cases were set apart from stable hyperthyroidism by a 13 V-J model. Blood also showed most of the thyroid clonotypes that were expanded above 0.001.

Lactation, pregnancy, other autoimmune disease or uncontrolled infection excluded patients. Used for diagnoses were clinical symptoms, serum thyroxine and TRAb, thyroid ultrasound and orbital computed tomography. The receptor's source is a woman aged 55-75 years with Graves' ophthalmopathy. The material sequenced was blood. The chain joins TRBV11-2 to TRBJ2-7, with TRBD2 identical over 10 bases. The CDR3 coding sequence is TGTGCCAGCAGCTTAAAGGGTAGCGGGGGGCCCTACGAGCAGTACTTC. This translates into CASSLKGSGGPYEQYF.